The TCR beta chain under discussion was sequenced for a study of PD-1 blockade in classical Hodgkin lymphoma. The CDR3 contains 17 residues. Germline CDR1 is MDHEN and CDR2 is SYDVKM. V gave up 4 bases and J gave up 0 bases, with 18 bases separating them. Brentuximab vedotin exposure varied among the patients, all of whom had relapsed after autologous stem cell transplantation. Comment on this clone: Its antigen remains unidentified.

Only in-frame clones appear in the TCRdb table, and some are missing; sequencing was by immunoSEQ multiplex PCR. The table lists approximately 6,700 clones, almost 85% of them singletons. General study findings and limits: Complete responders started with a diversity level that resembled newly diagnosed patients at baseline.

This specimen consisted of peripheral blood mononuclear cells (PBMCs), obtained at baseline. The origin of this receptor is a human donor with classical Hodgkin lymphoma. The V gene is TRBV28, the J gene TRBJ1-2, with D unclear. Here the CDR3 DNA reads TGTGCCAGCAGTTCTCCCAGCGACGGCGGCGCTAACTATGGCTACACCTTC. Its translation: CASSSPSDGGANYGYTF.